The 30 T cell receptor beta chains reported below all come from one sample, sequenced in a study of cytomegalovirus exposure and HLA in healthy donors. Generated by immunoSEQ multiplex PCR, the TCRdb table keeps only in-frame clones and is missing some. This table holds about 69,000 clones, about 95% found once. What was sequenced was PBMCs. These receptors came from a woman in her late teens or twenties in good health and CMV-seronegative.

CDR3 nucleotide sequence: TGTGCCAGCAGCGCCTCTACCGGGACTAGCGGGGGGGTCTGGGAGCAGTTCTTC. Translating gives CASSASTGTSGGVWEQFF. The chain combines TRBV9 with TRBJ2-1; TRBD2 matches 16 bases. With V trimmed by 3 bases and J by 10 bases, 13 bases remained unmatched. The CDR3 is 18 amino acids. Germline V gene data show CDR1 as SGDLS and CDR2 as YYNGEE.

The V gene is TRBV4-3, the J gene TRBJ1-5; D is possibly TRBD1 (6 bases). From germline, CDR1 is LGHNA and CDR2 YSLEER. Trimming removed 0 bases from V and 5 bases from J, with 17 bases in between. The CDR3 totals 17 residues. The CDR3 DNA sequence: TGCGCCAGCAGCCAAGATCCGGCCAGGGGCCCCCATCAGCCCCAGCATTTT. Residues: CASSQDPARGPHQPQHF.

This chain links TRBV9 with TRBJ2-1; TRBD2 matches at 9 bases. The CDR3 is made up of 18 amino acids. The V gene's germline CDR1 is SGDLS and CDR2 YYNGEE. Unmatched junction bases numbered 11, after V lost 0 bases and J lost 4 bases. The CDR3 bases are TGTGCCAGCAGCGTAGTGAGCAGCGGGAGGACCCCTTACAATGAGCAGTTCTTC. Amino acid sequence: CASSVVSSGRTPYNEQFF.

The rearrangement links TRBV30 to TRBJ2-4; D not resolved. V shed 5 bases and J shed 0 bases, with 8 bases lying between them. CDR1 is GTSNPN and CDR2 is SVGIG in the germline V gene (reference sequence). The CDR3 has 13 residues. The CDR3 nucleotides read TGTGCCTGGGCACAGCTAGCCAAAAACATTCAGTACTTC. It yields the protein CAWAQLAKNIQYF.

In regard to this clone: Germline and junction disagree at one end, which may indicate a read error. The chain combines TRBV10-3 with TRBJ2-5, with 8 bases lining up with TRBD2. This CDR3 spans 14 amino acids. The germline gives CDR1 ENHRY, CDR2 SYGVKD. The CDR3 protein is CAISDEGFSGDPNF. CDR3 in DNA: TGTGCCATCAGTGATGAAGGTTTTAGCGGGGACCCGAACTTC.

The gene calls are TRBV29-1 and TRBJ2-7, with a possible D match to TRBD2 (6 bases). The CDR3 is 16 residues long. The germline CDR1 and CDR2 sequences are SQVTM and ANQGSEA. The V end lost 2 bases, the J end lost 0 bases, and 17 bases lay between the germline ends. The CDR3 DNA reads TGCAGCGTTGAAACGGCGGGGCCAGGGAGCTCCTACGAGCAGTACTTC. Amino acid sequence: CSVETAGPGSSYEQYF.

The V and J genes are TRBV19 and TRBJ2-7; the match to TRBD2 covers 12 bases. CDR1 is LNHDA and CDR2 is SQIVND in the germline V gene (reference sequence). This CDR3 has 15 residues. With V trimmed by 7 bases and J by 3 bases, 7 bases remained unmatched. CDR3 in DNA: TGTGCCAGTACCACTGGACTAGCGGGAATCTACGAGCAGTACTTC. Translating gives CASTTGLAGIYEQYF.

This chain links TRBV13 with TRBJ2-7; TRBD1 is a possible D gene (6 bases). With 1 base removed from V and 5 bases from J, the gap between germline ends came to 12 bases. CDR1 PRHDT and CDR2 FYEKMQ come from the germline V gene (reference sequence). The CDR3 is 14 amino acids. The CDR3, as DNA: TGTGCCAGCAGCTTAGCAAAAAGGACAGACGAGCAGTACTTC. Protein: CASSLAKRTDEQYF.

This chain joins TRBV15 and TRBJ2-2, with 12 bases lining up with TRBD2. Germline V gene lookup returns CDR1 LNHNV and CDR2 YYDKDF (reference sequence). The CDR3 has 18 residues. V lost 0 bases to trimming and J lost 4 bases; unmatched junction nucleotides: 6. The CDR3 here is CATSRDLAGGVGTGELFF. The CDR3 nucleotides read TGTGCCACCAGCAGAGATCTAGCGGGAGGGGTAGGCACCGGGGAGCTGTTTTTT.

The chain links TRBV7-9 to TRBJ2-7, with TRBD2 matching 15 bases. The V and J ends lost 5 bases and 0 bases, in that order; junction bases with no gene match: 5. The germline CDR1 and CDR2 sequences are SEHNR and FQNEAQ (reference sequence). The CDR3 extends over 17 amino acids. The CDR3 nucleotides are TGTGCCAGCAGCCGAGGACTAGCGGGAGGGAGCTCCTACGAGCAGTACTTC. Encoded protein: CASSRGLAGGSSYEQYF.

V usage is TRBV13 and J usage is TRBJ1-3; TRBD1 might be the D (5 bases). This CDR3 has 14 residues. Germline CDR1 reads PRHDT; CDR2 reads FYEKMQ (reference sequence). V gave up 2 bases and J gave up 0 bases, with 5 bases separating them. The CDR3 DNA reads TGTGCCAGCAGCTTAAGGGGCTCTGGAAACACCATATATTTT. It yields the protein CASSLRGSGNTIYF.

J is TRBJ1-5 and V is TRBV25-1; D unclear. V was pared by 2 bases and J by 6 bases, with 11 bases between. The CDR3 loop spans 14 amino acids. The germline V gene encodes CDR1 MGHDK and CDR2 SYGVNS. CDR3: CASSELGRGQPQHF. The CDR3 DNA sequence: TGTGCCAGCAGTGAACTTGGGAGAGGTCAGCCCCAGCATTTT. Variable domain in full (rest from reference TRBV25-1 and TRBJ1-5): EADIYQTPRYLVIGTGKKITLECSQTMGHDKMYWYQQDPGMELHLIHYSYGVNSTEKGDLSSESTVSRIRTEHFPLTLESARPSHTSQYLCASSELGRGQPQHFGDGTRLSIL.

V and J are TRBV27 and TRBJ2-1, with 7 positions matching TRBD2. From germline, CDR1 is MNHEY and CDR2 SMNVEV (reference sequence). J gave up 7 bases and V 5 bases, and 11 bases lay outside the gene matches. The CDR3 runs to 15 residues. The CDR3 is CASSPGTNPRNEQFF. The CDR3 DNA sequence: TGTGCCAGCAGTCCGGGGACTAACCCCAGGAATGAGCAGTTCTTC.

The chain has TRBV5-4 and TRBJ2-2; 7 nucleotides line up with TRBD1. The germline V gene has CDR1 SGHNT and CDR2 YYREEE (reference sequence). V shed 4 bases, J shed 6 bases, and the junction held 6 bases outside the gene matches. The CDR3 contains 14 residues. The CDR3 sequence: CASSRDRVSGELFF. The CDR3 DNA reads TGTGCCAGCAGCCGCGACAGGGTATCCGGGGAGCTGTTTTTT.

This chain links TRBV11-2 with TRBJ2-1; TRBD2 matches at 12 bases. CDR1 and CDR2 from the germline V gene are SGHAT and FQNNGV. V was pared by 5 bases and J by 8 bases, with 10 bases of the junction left unmatched. The CDR3 sequence is 16 residues long. CDR3 sequence reads: CASSRLTSGSQDEQFF. The CDR3 DNA reads as TGTGCCAGCAGCCGACTGACTAGCGGGAGTCAGGATGAGCAGTTCTTC.

In this sample, this clone turned up a few times. The chain is built from TRBV2 and TRBJ2-7, with D perhaps matching TRBD1 (6 bases). Germline V gene sequence: CDR1 SNHLY, CDR2 FYNNEI. Trimming shortened V by 8 bases and J by 6 bases, and 17 bases separated the two germline ends. CDR3 length equals 13 residues. CDR3 sequence reads: CASCYRDSSEQYF. CDR3 in DNA: TGTGCCAGCTGCTACAGGGATTCTAGCGAGCAGTACTTC.

The V call is TRBV7-2, the J call TRBJ2-5; TRBD2 matches 12 bases. From germline, CDR1 is SGHTA and CDR2 FQGNSA. The CDR3 contains 15 residues. Trimming at V came to 1 base and at J to 11 bases, leaving 8 bases not matched to a gene. As DNA, the CDR3 is TGTGCCAGCAGCTTAGGGCTAGCGGGAGGGCCGTCTCAGTACTTC. Protein sequence: CASSLGLAGGPSQYF. Using reference TRBV7-2 and TRBJ2-5 for the parts outside the CDR3, the full variable domain is GAGVSQSPSNKVTEKGKDVELRCDPISGHTALYWYRQSLGQGLEFLIYFQGNSAPDKSGLPSDRFSAERTGGSVSTLTIQRTQQEDSAVYLCASSLGLAGGPSQYFGPGTRLLVL.

V usage is TRBV18 and J usage is TRBJ2-7; the D is unclear. V was clipped by 2 bases and J by 6 bases, with 11 bases between them. The CDR3 sequence is 13 residues long. Germline V gene lookup returns CDR1 KGHSH and CDR2 LQKENI. CDR3 amino acids: CASSPNDGLEQYF. CDR3 DNA sequence: TGTGCCAGCTCACCAAATGATGGGCTCGAGCAGTACTTC.

The chain couples TRBV6-4 to TRBJ2-1; 10 nucleotides line up with TRBD2. Germline CDR1 MRHNA, CDR2 SNTAGT. J lost 4 bases, V lost 4 bases, and 4 bases had no gene match. The CDR3 is 15 amino acids. CDR3 amino acids: CASSGTAGGYNEQFF. CDR3 DNA: TGTGCCAGCAGTGGCACAGCGGGAGGGTACAATGAGCAGTTCTTC.

The sample holds one count of this clone. The rearrangement links TRBV14 to TRBJ2-1, with D maybe TRBD2 (6 bases). The CDR3 has 15 amino acids. Looked up from germline, CDR1 is SGHDN and CDR2 is FVKESK. V dropped 0 bases and J dropped 3 bases, with 9 bases sitting between them. The DNA for the CDR3 is TGTGCCAGCAGCCAAGAGCGGGGATACTACAATGAGCAGTTCTTC. Translating gives CASSQERGYYNEQFF.

The rearrangement links TRBV27 to TRBJ2-7, with D tentatively TRBD1 (8 bases). V was clipped by 4 bases and J by 3 bases, with 13 bases between them. Germline V gives CDR1 MNHEY, CDR2 SMNVEV (reference sequence). The CDR3 is made up of 14 amino acids. In DNA, the CDR3 is TGTGCCAGCAGTTCGACAGGGGAGGGCTACGAGCAGTACTTC. It specifies CASSSTGEGYEQYF.

V usage is TRBV7-2 and J usage is TRBJ2-5; 11 bases match TRBD2. The CDR3 sequence is 15 residues long. Germline-derived CDR1 and CDR2 are SGHTA and FQGNSA. V dropped 1 base and J dropped 2; count of bases not matched to a gene: 0. Here the CDR3 reads CASSLGLAGQETQYF. CDR3 coding DNA: TGTGCCAGCAGCTTAGGACTAGCGGGACAAGAGACCCAGTACTTC. Together with reference TRBV7-2 and TRBJ2-5, the CDR3 gives the full variable domain: GAGVSQSPSNKVTEKGKDVELRCDPISGHTALYWYRQSLGQGLEFLIYFQGNSAPDKSGLPSDRFSAERTGGSVSTLTIQRTQQEDSAVYLCASSLGLAGQETQYFGPGTRLLVL.

CDR3: CASSKDLGTSGSHEQFF. In DNA form, the CDR3 reads TGTGCCAGCAGTAAGGACCTCGGGACTAGCGGGAGCCATGAGCAGTTCTTC. This chain connects TRBV28 to TRBJ2-1, with TRBD2 identical over 14 bases. V was pared by 5 bases and J by 8 bases, with 11 bases of the junction left unmatched. The CDR3 consists of 17 residues. Germline assignment: CDR1 MDHEN and CDR2 SYDVKM.

The V call is TRBV4-1, the J call TRBJ2-1; tentatively, D is TRBD2 (5 bases). The germline CDR1 and CDR2 sequences are MGHRA and YSYEKL. V was shortened by 6 bases and J by 9 bases, with 18 bases between the two germline ends. This CDR3 is built from 14 residues. Here the CDR3 DNA reads TGCGCCAGCAGGACTACTTCGACGGCTGGTGAGCAGTTCTTC. Amino acids: CASRTTSTAGEQFF.

This clone was seen just once. The V call is TRBV16, the J call TRBJ1-4, with 8 bases aligning to TRBD1. The CDR3 runs 15 residues. Germline assignment: CDR1 KGHSY and CDR2 FQNENV. V lost 5 bases and J lost 3; bases outside the gene matches: 5. DNA of the CDR3: TGTGCCAGCAGCTTCCAGGGGGCGTCTAATGAAAAACTGTTTTTT. This translates into CASSFQGASNEKLFF.

The chain links TRBV6-6 to TRBJ1-1; 7 nucleotides align to TRBD1. Germline assignment: CDR1 MNHNY and CDR2 SVGAGI (reference sequence). This CDR3 is 16 amino acids long. The J segment lost 1 base and the V segment lost 2 bases, leaving 7 bases of the junction unmatched. CDR3 bases: TGTGCCAGCAGTTACCTGGCTAGACAGGGGAACACTGAAGCTTTCTTT. Amino acid sequence: CASSYLARQGNTEAFF.

The J gene is TRBJ2-1, the V gene TRBV6-4; 9 bases are shared with TRBD1. V shed 6 bases, J shed 2 bases, and the junction held 5 bases outside the gene matches. The CDR3 loop spans 15 amino acids. Germline CDR1 MRHNA, CDR2 SNTAGT. CDR3 DNA: TGTGCCAGCAGCTTGGGACAGGGAACCTACAATGAGCAGTTCTTC. Amino acid sequence: CASSLGQGTYNEQFF.

This chain links TRBV5-4 with TRBJ2-5, with unresolved D. This CDR3 comprises 13 residues. V lost 1 base, J lost 3 bases, and 7 bases lay in between. The germline V gene has CDR1 SGHNT and CDR2 YYREEE (reference sequence). The CDR3 DNA reads as TGTGCCAGCAGCTTGATTTCAGAAGAGACCCAGTACTTC. Protein sequence: CASSLISEETQYF.

In its sample, this clone was seen once. This chain's CDR3 is CASSLWSTGASGYTF. CDR3 nucleotides: TGTGCCAGCAGTTTATGGTCGACAGGGGCCTCCGGCTACACCTTC. J is TRBJ1-2 and V is TRBV27; 8 positions agree with TRBD1. V gave up 1 base and J gave up 8 bases; unmatched junction bases: 9. The CDR3 runs 15 residues. CDR1 MNHEY and CDR2 SMNVEV come from the germline V gene (reference sequence).

The V call is TRBV6-6, the J call TRBJ1-2; TRBD1 aligns across 9 bases. The V gene's germline CDR1 is MNHNY and CDR2 SVGAGI (reference sequence). The CDR3 is made up of 13 amino acids. V was clipped by 6 bases and J by 6 bases; unmatched bases: 5. As DNA, the CDR3 is TGTGCCAGCAGCAGGGACAGGGAGAATGGCTACACCTTC. Translation: CASSRDRENGYTF.